This T cell receptor beta chain appears in the sequencing data of a study of blood T cell repertoires in COVID-19. Study context: Both acute and convalescent COVID-19 samples were obtained from the United States, Italy and Spain. The cDNA or gDNA used as material had been derived from T cells, B-cell-depleted T cells, or PBMCs.

The CDR3 extends over 15 amino acids. The V gene's germline CDR1 is SGHTA and CDR2 FQGNSA. With 6 bases clipped from V and 6 bases from J, the junction kept 9 bases outside the gene matches. Per the study methods: For nucleated cells, counts were estimated from reference gene primer amplification. Using immunoSEQ multiplex PCR, the repertoire was profiled, and TCRdb retains in-frame clones only, with some absent. V and J calls and clone size follow that table, whereas D and trimming were derived from the DNA. Found here are more than 200,000 clones, 80% to 90% of them singletons; the top ten hold nearly 2%.

The sequenced material came from peripheral blood. The source is a man aged 30-40 years with active or convalescent COVID-19. The chain couples TRBV7-2 to TRBJ2-3, with 10 bases lining up with TRBD2. CDR3 sequence: CASSPTSGALDTQYF. The CDR3 region has the DNA TGTGCCAGCAGTCCTACTAGCGGGGCTCTGGATACGCAGTATTTT. Filled out from reference TRBV7-2 and TRBJ2-3, the complete variable domain reads GAGVSQSPSNKVTEKGKDVELRCDPISGHTALYWYRQSLGQGLEFLIYFQGNSAPDKSGLPSDRFSAERTGGSVSTLTIQRTQQEDSAVYLCASSPTSGALDTQYFGPGTRLTVL.